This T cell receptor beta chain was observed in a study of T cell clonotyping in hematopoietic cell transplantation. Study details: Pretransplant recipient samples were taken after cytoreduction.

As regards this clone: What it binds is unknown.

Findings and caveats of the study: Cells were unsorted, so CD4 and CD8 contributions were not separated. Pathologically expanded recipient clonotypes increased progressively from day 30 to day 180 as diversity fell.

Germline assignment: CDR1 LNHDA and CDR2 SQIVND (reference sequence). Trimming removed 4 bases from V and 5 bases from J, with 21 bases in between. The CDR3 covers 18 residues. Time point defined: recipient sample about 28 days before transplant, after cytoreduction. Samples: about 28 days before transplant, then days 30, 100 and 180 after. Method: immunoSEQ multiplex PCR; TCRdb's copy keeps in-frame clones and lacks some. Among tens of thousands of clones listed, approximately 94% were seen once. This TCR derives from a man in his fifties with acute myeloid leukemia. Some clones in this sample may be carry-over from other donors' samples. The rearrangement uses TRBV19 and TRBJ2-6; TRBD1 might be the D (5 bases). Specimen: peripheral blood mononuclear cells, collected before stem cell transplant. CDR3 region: CASSTYRTNHNRANVLTF. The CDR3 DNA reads TGTGCCAGTAGTACTTATCGGACAAATCACAATCGGGCCAACGTCCTGACTTTC.